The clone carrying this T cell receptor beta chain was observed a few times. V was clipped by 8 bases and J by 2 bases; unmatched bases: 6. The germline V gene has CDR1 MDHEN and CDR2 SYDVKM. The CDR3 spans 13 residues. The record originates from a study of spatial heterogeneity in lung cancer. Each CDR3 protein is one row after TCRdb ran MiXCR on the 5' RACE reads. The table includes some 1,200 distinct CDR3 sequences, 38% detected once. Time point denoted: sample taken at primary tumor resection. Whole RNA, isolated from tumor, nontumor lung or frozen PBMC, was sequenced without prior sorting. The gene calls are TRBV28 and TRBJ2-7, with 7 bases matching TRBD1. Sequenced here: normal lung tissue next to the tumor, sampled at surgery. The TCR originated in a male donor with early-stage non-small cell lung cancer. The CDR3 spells CASFGTETYEQYF. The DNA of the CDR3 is TGTGCCAGCTTTGGGACAGAGACCTACGAGCAGTACTTC.